This T cell receptor (beta chain) was captured by sequencing in a study of cytomegalovirus exposure and HLA in healthy donors. Overall study findings and caveats: With DRB1 most and HLA-C fewest, TCR association rates differed between HLA loci in a later analysis. Available immune exposure information covered CMV serostatus only.

The PCR ran on 60 Vbeta and 13 Jbeta primers. Data came from immunoSEQ multiplex PCR; TCRdb stores just in-frame clones and leaves some out. The sample includes tens of thousands of clones, around 80% of them seen just once. This clone was counted a single time. Its antigen is not known. Germline V lookup: CDR1 SGHVS, CDR2 FNYEAQ. V gave up 4 bases and J gave up 4 bases, with 7 bases separating them. This CDR3 spans 13 amino acids. Material for sequencing was PBMCs. This sequence joins TRBV7-6 and TRBJ1-4; D perhaps matches TRBD1 (5 bases). The sequence derives from a man between 25 and 39 years old in good health and CMV-seronegative. The CDR3 sequence: CASSSGLNEKLFF. The CDR3 DNA reads as TGTGCCAGCAGCTCGGGACTTAATGAAAAACTGTTTTTT.